This TCR beta chain was recovered during a study of blood T cells in healthy people across ages. This CDR3 is 11 amino acids long. The germline gives CDR1 DFQATT, CDR2 SNEGSKA (reference sequence). V was cut by 6 bases and J by 4 bases, with 9 bases left in between. Then a second PCR, running roughly 6 to 11 cycles, was carried out with a sample-barcoded 5' primer and a J-beta primer mix. TCRdb fed the 5' RACE reads into MiXCR, producing one record per CDR3 protein. The data contain around 990,000 distinct CDR3 sequences, almost 25% of them singletons. Per sample, no less than 5 micrograms of total RNA were extracted. Overall study results and limits: Age advanced and TCR beta diversity per million T cells fell, roughly linearly.

The sample holds one count of this clonotype. Its antigen is not identified. These sequences were also reported in another study, on T cells of mothers and their children. That study adds: Each mother yielded more than 9.5 million TCR beta CDR3 reads. Each child yielded millions of reads.

Source material: blood. This chain connects TRBV20-1 to TRBJ1-2; D is undetermined. This sequence was found in a girl aged 2 to 10 in good health. The chain's CDR3 is CSAIVPYGYTF. In nucleotides, the CDR3 is TGCAGTGCCATAGTACCCTATGGCTACACCTTC.